The 5 T cell receptor beta chains in this list originate from one sample, sequenced in a study of T-cell reconstitution after alpha-beta-depleted transplantation in children. The authors prepared the TCRbeta library with unique molecular identifiers. TCRdb called the PCR reads again in MiXCR, with one record for every CDR3 protein. The sample has some 400,000 distinct CDR3 sequences, approximately 20% seen once. The specimen comprised PBMCs from the stem cell graft donor, sampled from the stem cell graft. These receptors all stem from a human donor who donated a stem cell graft to a child with acute myeloid leukemia.

This clonotype was counted ten times or more. The chain employs TRBV7-9 and TRBJ2-3; 7 bases fit TRBD2. The length of the CDR3 is 16 residues. Losses at the gene ends were 3 bases for V and 3 bases for J; bases not matched to a gene: 9. CDR1 SEHNR and CDR2 FQNEAQ come from the germline V gene (reference sequence). CDR3 sequence (DNA): TGTGCCAGCAGCTTGAGTGGCGGGAGAGGGACAGATACGCAGTATTTT. Translation: CASSLSGGRGTDTQYF.

V and J are TRBV20-1 and TRBJ2-1, with TRBD2 identical over 10 bases. V trimming: 5 bases; J trimming: 4 bases; junction bases outside the gene matches: 8. Germline V gene lookup returns CDR1 DFQATT and CDR2 SNEGSKA (reference sequence). The CDR3 runs to 15 residues. The CDR3 DNA is TGCAGTGCTCCCTCCGGGACTAGCGCTTACAATGAGCAGTTCTTC. Translated: CSAPSGTSAYNEQFF.

The chain links TRBV28 to TRBJ1-1; a possible D gene is TRBD1 (6 bases). Per germline, CDR1 MDHEN and CDR2 SYDVKM. The CDR3 covers 16 residues. Trimming removed 1 base at V and 3 bases at J, with 15 bases between. CDR3 nucleotide sequence: TGTGCCAGCAGTTTATCCTCAGGGGCCCTGGACACTGAAGCTTTCTTT. Its translation is CASSLSSGALDTEAFF.

This clonotype has only one observation. The rearrangement links TRBV20-1 to TRBJ2-5; D is uncertain. This CDR3 is 12 amino acids long. Trimming shortened V by 1 base and J by 4 bases, and 7 bases separated the two germline ends. Germline CDR1 is DFQATT and CDR2 is SNEGSKA (reference sequence). This chain's CDR3 is CSARVGSETQYF. As DNA, the CDR3 is TGCAGTGCTAGAGTCGGGTCAGAGACCCAGTACTTC.

The rearrangement joins TRBV12-3 or TRBV12-4 to TRBJ2-3, with 9 bases identical to TRBD2. The V and J ends lost 7 bases and 6 bases, in that order; junction bases with no gene match: 11. This CDR3 region has 15 residues. CDR3 sequence reads: CASTVGAGGHDTQYF. CDR3 DNA: TGTGCCAGCACCGTCGGGGCGGGAGGGCACGATACGCAGTATTTT.